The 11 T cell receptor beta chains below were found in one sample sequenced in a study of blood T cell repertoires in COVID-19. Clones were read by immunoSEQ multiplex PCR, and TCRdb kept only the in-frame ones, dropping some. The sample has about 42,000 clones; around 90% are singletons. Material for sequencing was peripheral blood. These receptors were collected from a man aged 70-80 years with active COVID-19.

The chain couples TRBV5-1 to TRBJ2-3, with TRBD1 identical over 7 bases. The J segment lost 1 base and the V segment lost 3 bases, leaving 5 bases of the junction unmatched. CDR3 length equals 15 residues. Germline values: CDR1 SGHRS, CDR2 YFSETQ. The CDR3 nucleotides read TGCGCCAGCAGCTGGAAGGGGGCAGGCACAGATACGCAGTATTTT. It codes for CASSWKGAGTDTQYF.

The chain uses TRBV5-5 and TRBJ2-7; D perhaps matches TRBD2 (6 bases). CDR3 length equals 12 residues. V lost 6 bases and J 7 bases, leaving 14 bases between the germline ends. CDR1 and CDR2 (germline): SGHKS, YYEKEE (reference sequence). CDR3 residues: CASTPGGIEQYF. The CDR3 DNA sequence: TGTGCCAGCACCCCAGGAGGGATAGAGCAGTACTTC.

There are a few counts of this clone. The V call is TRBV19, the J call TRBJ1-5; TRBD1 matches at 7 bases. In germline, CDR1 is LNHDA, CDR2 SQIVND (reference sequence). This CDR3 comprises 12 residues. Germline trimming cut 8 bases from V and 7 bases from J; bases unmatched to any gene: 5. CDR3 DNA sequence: TGTGCCAGTGACAGGGCGGGACAGCCCCAGCATTTT. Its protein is CASDRAGQPQHF.

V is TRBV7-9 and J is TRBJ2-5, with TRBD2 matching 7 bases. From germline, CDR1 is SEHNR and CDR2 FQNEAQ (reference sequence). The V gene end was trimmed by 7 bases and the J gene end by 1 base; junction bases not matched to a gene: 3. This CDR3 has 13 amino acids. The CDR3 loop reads CASIGGSQETQYF. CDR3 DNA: TGTGCCAGCATCGGGGGGAGCCAAGAGACCCAGTACTTC.

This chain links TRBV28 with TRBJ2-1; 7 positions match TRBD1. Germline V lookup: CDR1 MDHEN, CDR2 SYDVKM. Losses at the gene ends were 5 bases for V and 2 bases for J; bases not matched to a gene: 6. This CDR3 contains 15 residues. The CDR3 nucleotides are TGTGCCAGCAGTCGGACAGGCTATACCTACAATGAGCAGTTCTTC. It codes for CASSRTGYTYNEQFF.

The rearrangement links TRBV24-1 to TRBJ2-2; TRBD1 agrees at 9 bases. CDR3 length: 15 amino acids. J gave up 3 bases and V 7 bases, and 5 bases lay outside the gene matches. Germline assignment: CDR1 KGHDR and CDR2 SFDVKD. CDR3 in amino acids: CATSRTGAYTGELFF. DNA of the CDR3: TGTGCCACCAGCCGGACAGGGGCCTACACCGGGGAGCTGTTTTTT.

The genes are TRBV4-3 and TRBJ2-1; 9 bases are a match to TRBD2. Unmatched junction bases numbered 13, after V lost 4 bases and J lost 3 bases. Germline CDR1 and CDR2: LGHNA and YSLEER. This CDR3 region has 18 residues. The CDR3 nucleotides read TGCGCCAGCAGCCCGCGGGCTAGCGGGAACCTCCTCTACAATGAGCAGTTCTTC. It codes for CASSPRASGNLLYNEQFF.

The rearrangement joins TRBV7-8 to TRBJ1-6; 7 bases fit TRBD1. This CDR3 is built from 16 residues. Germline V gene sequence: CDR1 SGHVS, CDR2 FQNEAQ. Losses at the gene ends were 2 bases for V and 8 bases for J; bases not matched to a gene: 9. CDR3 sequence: CASSLKGDSGYSPLHF. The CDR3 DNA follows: TGTGCCAGCAGCTTAAAAGGGGACAGCGGGTATTCACCCCTCCACTTT.

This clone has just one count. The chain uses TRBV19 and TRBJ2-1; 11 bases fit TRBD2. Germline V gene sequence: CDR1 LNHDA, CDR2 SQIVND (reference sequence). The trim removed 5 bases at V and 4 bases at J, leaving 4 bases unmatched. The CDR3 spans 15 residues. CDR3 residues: CASSFGTSGYNEQFF. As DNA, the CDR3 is TGTGCCAGTAGTTTCGGGACTAGCGGATACAATGAGCAGTTCTTC.

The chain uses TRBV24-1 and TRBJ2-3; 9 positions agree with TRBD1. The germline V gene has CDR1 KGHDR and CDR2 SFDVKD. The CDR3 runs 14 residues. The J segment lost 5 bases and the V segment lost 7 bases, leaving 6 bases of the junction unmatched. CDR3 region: CATRRTGAGDTQYF. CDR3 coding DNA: TGTGCCACCAGACGGACAGGGGCTGGAGATACGCAGTATTTT.

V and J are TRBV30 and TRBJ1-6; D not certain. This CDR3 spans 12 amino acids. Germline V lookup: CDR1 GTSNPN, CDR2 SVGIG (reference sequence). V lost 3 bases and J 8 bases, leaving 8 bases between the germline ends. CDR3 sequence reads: CAWRTGDSPLHF. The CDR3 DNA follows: TGTGCCTGGAGGACGGGAGATTCACCCCTCCACTTT. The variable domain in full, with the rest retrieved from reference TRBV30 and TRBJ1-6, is SQTIHQWPATLVQPVGSPLSLECTVEGTSNPNLYWYRQAAGRGLQLLFYSVGIGQISSEVPQNLSASRPQDRQFILSSKKLLLSDSGFYLCAWRTGDSPLHFGNGTRLTVT.